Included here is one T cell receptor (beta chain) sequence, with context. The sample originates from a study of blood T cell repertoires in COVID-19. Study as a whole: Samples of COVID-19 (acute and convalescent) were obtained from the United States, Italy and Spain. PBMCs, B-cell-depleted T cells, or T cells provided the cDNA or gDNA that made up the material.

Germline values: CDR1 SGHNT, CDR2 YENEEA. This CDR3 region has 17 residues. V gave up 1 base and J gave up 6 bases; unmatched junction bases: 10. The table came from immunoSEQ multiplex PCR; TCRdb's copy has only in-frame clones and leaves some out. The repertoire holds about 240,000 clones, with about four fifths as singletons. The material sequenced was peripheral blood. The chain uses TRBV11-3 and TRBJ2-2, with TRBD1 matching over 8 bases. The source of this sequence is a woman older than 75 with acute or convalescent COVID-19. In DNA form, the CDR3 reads TGTGCCAGCAGCTTAGGCACAGGGGGTGTTCCCGCCGGGGAGCTGTTTTTT. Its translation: CASSLGTGGVPAGELFF.